The 18 T cell receptor beta chains below all came from one sample that was sequenced in a study of blood T cell repertoires in COVID-19. Profiled with immunoSEQ multiplex PCR; TCRdb holds only in-frame clones, not every one. The table includes about 200,000 clones, 80% to 90% detected once. The sequenced sample was PBMCs or T cells enriched from blood (not recorded which). The source is a woman between 40 and 55 years old with acute COVID-19.

This sequence joins TRBV30 and TRBJ2-7; 7 nucleotides line up with TRBD1. Germline CDR1 and CDR2: GTSNPN and SVGIG (reference sequence). CDR3 size: 13 residues. The ends lost 4 bases at V and 5 bases at J; junction bases unmatched: 8. The DNA for the CDR3 is TGTGCCTGGACAGAGGGGGCTAACGACGAGCAGTACTTC. Protein product: CAWTEGANDEQYF.

Here the CDR3 DNA reads TGTGCCAGCAGTTACTCGAATCGGCTAGCTTACGAGCAGTACTTC. This codes for CASSYSNRLAYEQYF. The chain employs TRBV6-5 and TRBJ2-7; tentative D call: TRBD2 (5 bases). The length of the CDR3 is 15 residues. Per the germline V gene, CDR1 is MNHEY and CDR2 is SVGAGI. V lost 0 bases and J lost 4, with 13 bases in between.

The rearrangement joins TRBV13 to TRBJ1-1; 7 nucleotides match TRBD1. The ends lost 4 bases at V and 7 bases at J; junction bases unmatched: 15. CDR1 and CDR2 from the germline V gene are PRHDT and FYEKMQ (reference sequence). The CDR3 runs to 16 residues. CDR3 sequence reads: CASSSKSLGQIFEAFF. CDR3 DNA: TGTGCCAGCAGCTCCAAAAGTTTGGGACAGATCTTTGAAGCTTTCTTT.

The chain carries TRBV27 and TRBJ2-4; D unresolved. This CDR3 comprises 16 residues. V lost 2 bases and J 0 bases, leaving 11 bases between the germline ends. Germline V CDR1 and CDR2: MNHEY, SMNVEV (reference sequence). This CDR3 reads CASSLGLPLAKNIQYF. The CDR3 coding sequence is TGTGCCAGCAGTTTAGGGCTGCCACTAGCCAAAAACATTCAGTACTTC.

This chain joins TRBV6-5 and TRBJ2-1, with TRBD2 matching over 7 bases. This CDR3 comprises 14 residues. The trim removed 2 bases at V and 9 bases at J, leaving 7 bases unmatched. Germline values: CDR1 MNHEY, CDR2 SVGAGI. Here the CDR3 reads CASSYGVTSSEQFF. The CDR3 bases are TGTGCCAGCAGTTACGGGGTGACTAGCAGTGAGCAGTTCTTC.

This sequence joins TRBV7-2 and TRBJ2-7; 7 bases are shared with TRBD2. Unmatched junction bases numbered 13, after V lost 3 bases and J lost 2 bases. Germline V gives CDR1 SGHTA, CDR2 FQGNSA. This CDR3 is 17 amino acids long. CDR3 in DNA: TGTGCCAGCAGCTTCCCCCTTATCCGGGACTACCCCTACGAGCAGTACTTC. It is translated as CASSFPLIRDYPYEQYF.

This clone was observed many times. V usage is TRBV6-5 and J usage is TRBJ1-2, with TRBD1 matching 7 bases. Germline lookup yields CDR1 MNHEY and CDR2 SVGAGI. This CDR3 is built from 13 residues. The junction had 9 bases not matched to a gene; V was cut back by 4 bases and J by 10 bases. The CDR3 nucleotides are TGTGCCAGCAGTTTACGACAGGGCGGCCCCTACACCTTC. It yields the protein CASSLRQGGPYTF.

This clone has a handful of counts. The rearrangement links TRBV5-1 to TRBJ2-7, with TRBD1 matching 9 bases. The CDR3 is 15 residues long. V trimming: 5 bases; J trimming: 3 bases; junction bases outside the gene matches: 9. Germline values: CDR1 SGHRS, CDR2 YFSETQ. This CDR3 is CASRAGTGTLYEQYF. The CDR3 DNA reads as TGCGCCAGCAGGGCTGGGACAGGGACCCTCTACGAGCAGTACTTC.

The chain links TRBV10-1 to TRBJ2-7, with TRBD2 identical over 11 bases. The junction had 1 base not matched to a gene; V was cut back by 2 bases and J by 4 bases. The CDR3 extends over 14 amino acids. Germline V gene data show CDR1 as WNHNN and CDR2 as SYGVQD (reference sequence). CDR3 loop: CASSEGLAGYEQYF. CDR3 DNA sequence: TGCGCCAGCAGTGAGGGACTAGCGGGTTACGAGCAGTACTTC.

The chain joins TRBV9 to TRBJ1-5; D not certain. Per the germline V gene, CDR1 is SGDLS and CDR2 is YYNGEE. The CDR3 length is 14 residues. The V end was cut by 0 bases, the J end by 2 bases, with 6 bases between. The CDR3 coding sequence is TGTGCCAGCAGCGTAGAATCGGGCAATCAGCCCCAGCATTTT. This sequence encodes CASSVESGNQPQHF.

This sequence joins TRBV5-1 and TRBJ2-2; TRBD1 matches 9 bases. CDR1 is SGHRS and CDR2 is YFSETQ in the germline V gene. The trim removed 4 bases at V and 5 bases at J, leaving 3 bases unmatched. The CDR3 loop spans 14 amino acids. The CDR3 DNA reads as TGCGCCAGCAGCCCGACAGGGGGGACCGGGGAGCTGTTTTTT. Translating gives CASSPTGGTGELFF. Variable domain in full (rest from reference TRBV5-1 and TRBJ2-2): KAGVTQTPRYLIKTRGQQVTLSCSPISGHRSVSWYQQTPGQGLQFLFEYFSETQRNKGNFPGRFSGRQFSNSRSEMNVSTLELGDSALYLCASSPTGGTGELFFGEGSRLTVL.

The rearrangement uses TRBV27 and TRBJ1-1; the match to TRBD1 covers 7 bases. The CDR3 has 16 amino acids. The J segment lost 1 base and the V segment lost 2 bases, leaving 7 bases of the junction unmatched. Germline V gene lookup returns CDR1 MNHEY and CDR2 SMNVEV (reference sequence). The CDR3 DNA reads TGTGCCAGCAGTTTACTACAGGGGAACGGGAACACTGAAGCTTTCTTT. Its translation: CASSLLQGNGNTEAFF.

The chain recombines TRBV28 with TRBJ1-2; D is uncertain. Germline V lookup: CDR1 MDHEN, CDR2 SYDVKM. V was shortened by 6 bases and J by 5 bases, with 16 bases between the two germline ends. There are 14 residues in the CDR3. CDR3 in amino acids: CASRSIRVQYGYTF. The CDR3 DNA follows: TGTGCCAGCAGGAGTATCCGGGTCCAATATGGCTACACCTTC.

The chain combines TRBV3-1 (or the pseudogene TRBV3-2) with TRBJ1-1, with 7 bases fitting TRBD1. Per germline, CDR1 LGHDT and CDR2 YNNKEL (reference sequence). V lost 4 bases to trimming and J lost 1 base; unmatched junction nucleotides: 6. This CDR3 comprises 15 residues. CDR3 sequence: CASSRRGQANTEAFF. CDR3 nucleotide sequence: TGTGCCAGCAGCCGCCGAGGACAGGCGAACACTGAAGCTTTCTTT.

Only one count was recorded for this clone. This chain connects TRBV28 to TRBJ2-1; tentative D call: TRBD1 (6 bases). The V end lost 5 bases, the J end lost 15 bases, and 17 bases lay between the germline ends. This CDR3 is 12 amino acids long. CDR1 and CDR2 (germline): MDHEN, SYDVKM. The CDR3 DNA follows: TGTGCCAGCAGTACCGAAGGACAGAGCGGGTTCTTC. This codes for CASSTEGQSGFF.

The chain carries TRBV28 and TRBJ1-4, with D hard to call. CDR3 length: 14 amino acids. Trimming took off 3 bases at V and 8 bases at J, with 13 bases between the two ends. The V gene's germline CDR1 is MDHEN and CDR2 SYDVKM. CDR3 nucleotides: TGTGCCAGCAGTTTGGGTCGAGTTAGCGAAAAACTGTTTTTT. Translating it yields CASSLGRVSEKLFF.

V usage is TRBV6-5 and J usage is TRBJ2-7; a possible D gene is TRBD1 (8 bases). This CDR3 region has 12 residues. Trimming shortened V by 7 bases and J by 9 bases, and 16 bases separated the two germline ends. Germline CDR1 MNHEY, CDR2 SVGAGI. The chain's CDR3 is CASTGGGGVQYF. In nucleotides, the CDR3 is TGTGCCAGCACAGGGGGCGGGGGCGTGCAGTACTTC.

The V gene is TRBV5-1, the J gene TRBJ2-3, with 8 bases lining up with TRBD1. The trim removed 3 bases at V and 4 bases at J, leaving 4 bases unmatched. The CDR3 extends over 14 amino acids. CDR1 is SGHRS, CDR2 YFSETQ, per germline. Here the CDR3 reads CASSSQGAADTQYF. As DNA, the CDR3 is TGCGCCAGCAGCTCTCAGGGGGCCGCAGATACGCAGTATTTT.